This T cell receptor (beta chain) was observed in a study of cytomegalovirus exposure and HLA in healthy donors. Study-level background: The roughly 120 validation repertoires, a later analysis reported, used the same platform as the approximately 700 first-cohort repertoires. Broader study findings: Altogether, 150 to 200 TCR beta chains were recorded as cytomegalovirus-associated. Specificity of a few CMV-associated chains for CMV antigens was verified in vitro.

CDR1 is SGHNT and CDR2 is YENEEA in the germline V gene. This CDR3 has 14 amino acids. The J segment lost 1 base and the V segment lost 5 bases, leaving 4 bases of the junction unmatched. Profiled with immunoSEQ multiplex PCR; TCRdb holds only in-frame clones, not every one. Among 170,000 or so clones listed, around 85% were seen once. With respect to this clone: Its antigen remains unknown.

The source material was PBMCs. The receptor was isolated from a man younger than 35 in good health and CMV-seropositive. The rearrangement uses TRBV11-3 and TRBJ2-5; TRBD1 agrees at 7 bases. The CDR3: CASSNRDSQETQYF. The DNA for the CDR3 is TGTGCCAGCAGCAACCGGGACAGCCAAGAGACCCAGTACTTC.